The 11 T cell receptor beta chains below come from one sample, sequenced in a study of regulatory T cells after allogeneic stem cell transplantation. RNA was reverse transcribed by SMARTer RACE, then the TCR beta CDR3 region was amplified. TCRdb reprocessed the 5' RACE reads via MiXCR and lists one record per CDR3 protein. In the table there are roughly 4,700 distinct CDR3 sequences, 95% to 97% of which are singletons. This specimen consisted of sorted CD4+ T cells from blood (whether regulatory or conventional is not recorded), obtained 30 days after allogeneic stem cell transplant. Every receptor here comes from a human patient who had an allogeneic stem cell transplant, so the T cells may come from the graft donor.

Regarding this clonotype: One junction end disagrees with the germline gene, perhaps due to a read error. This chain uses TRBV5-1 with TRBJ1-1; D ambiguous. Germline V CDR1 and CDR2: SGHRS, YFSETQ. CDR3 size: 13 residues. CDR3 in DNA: TGCGCCAGCGGACTACAAGAGAACTCTGAAGCTTACTTT. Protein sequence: CASGLQENSEAYF.

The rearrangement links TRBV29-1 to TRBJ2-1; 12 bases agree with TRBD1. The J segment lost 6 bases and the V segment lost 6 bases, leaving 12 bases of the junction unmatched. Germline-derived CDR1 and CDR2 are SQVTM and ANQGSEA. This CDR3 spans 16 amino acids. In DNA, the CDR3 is TGCAGCGTGACCCCGGGGACAGGGGGCGGCTGCAATGAGCAGTTCTTC. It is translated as CSVTPGTGGGCNEQFF.

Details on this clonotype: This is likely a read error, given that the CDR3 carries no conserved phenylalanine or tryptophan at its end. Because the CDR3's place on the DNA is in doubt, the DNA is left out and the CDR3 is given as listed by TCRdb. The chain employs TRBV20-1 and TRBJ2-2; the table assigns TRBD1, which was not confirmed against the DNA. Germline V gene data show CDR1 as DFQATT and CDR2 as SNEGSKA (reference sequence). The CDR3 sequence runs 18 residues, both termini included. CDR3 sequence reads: CSARGGRDRTGGSGEVCL.

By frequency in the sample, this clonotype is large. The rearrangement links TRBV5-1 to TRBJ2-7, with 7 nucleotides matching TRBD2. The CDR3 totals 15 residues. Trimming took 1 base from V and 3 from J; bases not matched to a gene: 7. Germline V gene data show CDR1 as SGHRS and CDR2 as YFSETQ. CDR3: CASSLNAGDFYEQYF. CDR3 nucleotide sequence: TGCGCCAGCAGCTTGAATGCGGGAGACTTCTACGAGCAGTACTTC. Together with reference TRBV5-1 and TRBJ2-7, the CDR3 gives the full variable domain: KAGVTQTPRYLIKTRGQQVTLSCSPISGHRSVSWYQQTPGQGLQFLFEYFSETQRNKGNFPGRFSGRQFSNSRSEMNVSTLELGDSALYLCASSLNAGDFYEQYFGPGTRLTVT.

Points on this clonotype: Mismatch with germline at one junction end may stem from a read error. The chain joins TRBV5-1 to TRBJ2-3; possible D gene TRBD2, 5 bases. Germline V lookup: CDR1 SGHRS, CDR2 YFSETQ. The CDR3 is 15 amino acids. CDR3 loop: CASSMTTSSIKLQYF. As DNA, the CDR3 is TGCGCCAGCAGCATGACGACATCTAGCATAAAACTCCAGTACTTT.

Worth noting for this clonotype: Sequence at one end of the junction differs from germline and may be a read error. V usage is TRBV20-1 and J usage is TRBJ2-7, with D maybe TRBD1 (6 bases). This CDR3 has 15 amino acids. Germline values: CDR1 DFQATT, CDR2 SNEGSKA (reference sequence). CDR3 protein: CSARVGAGRSYAQYF. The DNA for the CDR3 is TGCAGTGCGAGGGTGGGGGCAGGTAGGTCCTACGCGCAGTACTTC.

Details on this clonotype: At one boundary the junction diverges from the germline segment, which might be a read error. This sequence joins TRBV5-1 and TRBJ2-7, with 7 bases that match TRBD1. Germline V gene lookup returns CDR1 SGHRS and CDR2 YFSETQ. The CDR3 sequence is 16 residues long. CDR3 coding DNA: TGCCCCAGCAGCCGCACCGCCGGGACAGCATCCTACGAGCAGTCCTTC. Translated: CPSSRTAGTASYEQSF.

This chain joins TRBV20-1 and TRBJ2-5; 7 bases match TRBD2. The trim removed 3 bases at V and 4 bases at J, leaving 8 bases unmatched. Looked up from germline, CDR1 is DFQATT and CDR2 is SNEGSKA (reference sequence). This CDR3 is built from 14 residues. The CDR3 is CSARVGRPRETQYF. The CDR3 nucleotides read TGCAGTGCTAGGGTCGGGAGGCCCCGAGAGACCCAGTACTTC.

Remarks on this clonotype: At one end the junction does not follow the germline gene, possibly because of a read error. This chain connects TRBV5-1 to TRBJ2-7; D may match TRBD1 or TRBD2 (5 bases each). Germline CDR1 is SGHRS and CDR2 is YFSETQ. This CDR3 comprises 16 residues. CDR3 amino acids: CASGRTAGTGSCEKYF. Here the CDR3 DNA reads TGCGCAAGCGGCCGAACCGCCGGGACGGGATCCTGCGAGAAGTACTTC.

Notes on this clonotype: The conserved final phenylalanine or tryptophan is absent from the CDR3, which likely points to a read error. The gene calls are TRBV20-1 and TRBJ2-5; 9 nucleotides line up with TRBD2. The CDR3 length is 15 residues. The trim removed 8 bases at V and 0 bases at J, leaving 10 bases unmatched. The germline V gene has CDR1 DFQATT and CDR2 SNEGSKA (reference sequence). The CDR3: CSTTPTSGDQETQYL. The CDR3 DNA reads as TGCAGTACCACCCCGACTAGCGGCGACCAAGAGACCCAGTACCTC.

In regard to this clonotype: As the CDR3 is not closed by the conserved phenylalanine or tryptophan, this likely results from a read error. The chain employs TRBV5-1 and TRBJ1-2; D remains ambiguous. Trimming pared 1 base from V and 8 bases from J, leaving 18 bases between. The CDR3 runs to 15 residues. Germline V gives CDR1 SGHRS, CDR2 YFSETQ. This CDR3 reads CASSLRAGTEYGYTY. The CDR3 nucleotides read TGCGCCAGCAGCTTGAGGGCCGGCACGGAGTACGGCTACACCTAC.